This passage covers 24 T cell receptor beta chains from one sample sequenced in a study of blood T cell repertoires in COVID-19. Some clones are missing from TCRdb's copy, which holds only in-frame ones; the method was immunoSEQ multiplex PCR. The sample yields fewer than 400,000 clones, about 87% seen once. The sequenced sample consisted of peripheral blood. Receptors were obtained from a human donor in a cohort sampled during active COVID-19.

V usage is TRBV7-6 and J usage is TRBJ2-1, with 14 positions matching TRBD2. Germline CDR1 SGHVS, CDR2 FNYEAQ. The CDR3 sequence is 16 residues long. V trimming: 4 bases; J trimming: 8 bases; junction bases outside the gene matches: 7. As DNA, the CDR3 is TGTGCCAGCAGCTCATCTAGACTAGCGGGGGGGGATGAGCAGTTCTTC. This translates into CASSSSRLAGGDEQFF.

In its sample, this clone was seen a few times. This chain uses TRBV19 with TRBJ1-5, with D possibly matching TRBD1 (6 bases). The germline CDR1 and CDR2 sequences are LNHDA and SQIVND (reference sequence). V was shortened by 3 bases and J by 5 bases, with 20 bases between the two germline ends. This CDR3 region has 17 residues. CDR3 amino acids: CASSIFEGVLRYQPQHF. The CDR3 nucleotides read TGTGCCAGTAGTATTTTCGAGGGGGTATTACGTTATCAGCCCCAGCATTTT.

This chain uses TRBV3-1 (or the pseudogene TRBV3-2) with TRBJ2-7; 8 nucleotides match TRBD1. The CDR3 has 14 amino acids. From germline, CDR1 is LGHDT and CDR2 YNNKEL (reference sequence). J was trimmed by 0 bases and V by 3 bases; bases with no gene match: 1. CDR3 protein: CASSQGQASYEQYF. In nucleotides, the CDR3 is TGTGCCAGCAGCCAGGGACAGGCCTCCTACGAGCAGTACTTC.

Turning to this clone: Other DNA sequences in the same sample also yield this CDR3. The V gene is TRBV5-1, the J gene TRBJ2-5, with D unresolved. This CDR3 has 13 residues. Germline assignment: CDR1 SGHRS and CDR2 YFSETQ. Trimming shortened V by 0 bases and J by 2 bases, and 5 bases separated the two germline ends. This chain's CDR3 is CASSLGQQETQYF. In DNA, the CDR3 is TGCGCCAGCAGCTTGGGGCAGCAAGAGACCCAGTACTTC.

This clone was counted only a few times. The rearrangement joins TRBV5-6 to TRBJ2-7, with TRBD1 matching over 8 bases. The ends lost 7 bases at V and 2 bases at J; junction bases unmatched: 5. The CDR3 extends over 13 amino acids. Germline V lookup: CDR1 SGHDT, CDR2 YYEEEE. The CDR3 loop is CASSPGGPYEQYF. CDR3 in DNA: TGTGCCAGCTCACCAGGGGGCCCCTACGAGCAGTACTTC.

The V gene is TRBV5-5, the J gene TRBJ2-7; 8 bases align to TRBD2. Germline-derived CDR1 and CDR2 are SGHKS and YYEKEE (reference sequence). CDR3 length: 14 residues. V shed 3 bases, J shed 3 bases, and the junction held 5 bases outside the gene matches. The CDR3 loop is CASSWPGLVYEQYF. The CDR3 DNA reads TGTGCCAGCAGCTGGCCGGGACTAGTCTACGAGCAGTACTTC.

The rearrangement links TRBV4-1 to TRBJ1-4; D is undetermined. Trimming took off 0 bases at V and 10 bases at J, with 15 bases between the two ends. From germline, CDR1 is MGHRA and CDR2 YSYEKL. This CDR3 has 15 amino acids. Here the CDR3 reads CASSQDASELVKLFF. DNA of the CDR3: TGCGCCAGCAGCCAAGATGCGAGCGAATTAGTAAAACTGTTTTTT.

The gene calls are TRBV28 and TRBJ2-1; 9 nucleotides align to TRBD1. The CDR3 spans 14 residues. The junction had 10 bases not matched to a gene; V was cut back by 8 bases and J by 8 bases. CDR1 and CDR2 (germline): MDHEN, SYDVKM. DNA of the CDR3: TGTGCCAGCGGAATAGGGACAGGGAGGCATGAGCAGTTCTTC. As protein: CASGIGTGRHEQFF.

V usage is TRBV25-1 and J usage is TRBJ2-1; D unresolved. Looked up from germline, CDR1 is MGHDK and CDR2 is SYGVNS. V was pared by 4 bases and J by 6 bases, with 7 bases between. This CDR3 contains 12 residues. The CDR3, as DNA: TGTGCCAGCAGTGTTACTTTCAATGAGCAGTTCTTC. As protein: CASSVTFNEQFF.

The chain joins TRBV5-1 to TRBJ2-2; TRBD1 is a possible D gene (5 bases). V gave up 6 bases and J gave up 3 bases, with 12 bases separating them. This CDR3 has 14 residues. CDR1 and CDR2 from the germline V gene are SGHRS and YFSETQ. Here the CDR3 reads CASKVQAYTGELFF. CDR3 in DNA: TGCGCCAGCAAGGTACAGGCCTACACCGGGGAGCTGTTTTTT.

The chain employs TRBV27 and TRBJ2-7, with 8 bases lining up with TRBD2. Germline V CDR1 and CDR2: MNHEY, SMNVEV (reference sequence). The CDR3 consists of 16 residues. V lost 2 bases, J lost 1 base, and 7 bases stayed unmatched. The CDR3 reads CASSLTFGTRSYEQYF. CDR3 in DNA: TGTGCCAGCAGTTTAACCTTCGGGACTAGGTCCTACGAGCAGTACTTC.

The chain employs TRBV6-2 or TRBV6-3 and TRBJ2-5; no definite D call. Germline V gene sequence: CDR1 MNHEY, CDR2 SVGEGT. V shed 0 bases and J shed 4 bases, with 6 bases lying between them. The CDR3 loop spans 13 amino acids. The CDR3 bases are TGTGCCAGCAGTTACTCGGTCAGAGAGACCCAGTACTTC. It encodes CASSYSVRETQYF.

CDR3 in amino acids: CASSQGVRGPPHQPQHF. The CDR3 nucleotides are TGCGCCAGCAGCCAAGGGGTCAGGGGCCCACCCCATCAGCCCCAGCATTTT. The chain combines TRBV4-1 with TRBJ1-5; D is perhaps TRBD1 (6 bases). The CDR3 has 17 residues. V lost 1 base and J lost 5, with 18 bases in between. CDR1 MGHRA and CDR2 YSYEKL come from the germline V gene.

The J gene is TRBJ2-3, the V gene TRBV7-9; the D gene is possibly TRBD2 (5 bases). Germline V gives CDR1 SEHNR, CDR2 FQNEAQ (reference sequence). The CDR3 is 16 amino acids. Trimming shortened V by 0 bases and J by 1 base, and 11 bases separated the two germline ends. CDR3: CASSLAVGGGTDTQYF. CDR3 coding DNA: TGTGCCAGCAGCTTAGCCGTCGGAGGAGGCACAGATACGCAGTATTTT.

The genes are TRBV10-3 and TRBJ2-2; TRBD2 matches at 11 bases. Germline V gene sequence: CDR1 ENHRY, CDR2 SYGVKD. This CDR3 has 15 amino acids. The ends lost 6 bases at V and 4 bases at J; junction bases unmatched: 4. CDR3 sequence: CAISETSGTTGELFF. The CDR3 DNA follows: TGTGCCATCAGCGAGACTAGCGGGACCACCGGGGAGCTGTTTTTT.

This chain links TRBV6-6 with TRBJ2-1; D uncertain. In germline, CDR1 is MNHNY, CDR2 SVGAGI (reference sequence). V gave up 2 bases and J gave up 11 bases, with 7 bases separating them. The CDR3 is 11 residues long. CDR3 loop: CASSYESKQFF. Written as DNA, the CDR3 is TGTGCCAGCAGTTACGAGTCCAAGCAGTTCTTC.

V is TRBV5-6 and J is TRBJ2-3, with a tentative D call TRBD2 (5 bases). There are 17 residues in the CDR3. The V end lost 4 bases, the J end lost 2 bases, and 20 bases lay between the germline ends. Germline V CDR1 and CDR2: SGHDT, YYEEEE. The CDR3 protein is CASSDGPREGFTDTQYF. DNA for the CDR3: TGTGCCAGCAGCGACGGTCCCCGTGAGGGTTTCACAGATACGCAGTATTTT.

CDR3 amino acids: CASSLTSGGLNEKTQYF. The CDR3 region has the DNA TGTGCCAGCAGTCTGACTAGCGGGGGGCTTAATGAGAAGACCCAGTACTTC. The genes are TRBV7-8 and TRBJ2-5; 13 bases fit TRBD2. The CDR3 runs to 17 residues. In germline, CDR1 is SGHVS, CDR2 FQNEAQ. V gave up 6 bases and J gave up 6 bases; unmatched junction bases: 13.

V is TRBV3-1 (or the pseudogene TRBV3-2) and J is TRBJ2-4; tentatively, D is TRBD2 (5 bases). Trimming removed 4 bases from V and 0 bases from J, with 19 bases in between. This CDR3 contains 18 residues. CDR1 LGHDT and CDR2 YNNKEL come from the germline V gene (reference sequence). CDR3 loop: CASSPLTRSSRAKNIQYF. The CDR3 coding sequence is TGTGCCAGCAGCCCCCTAACGCGGTCTAGCAGAGCCAAAAACATTCAGTACTTC.

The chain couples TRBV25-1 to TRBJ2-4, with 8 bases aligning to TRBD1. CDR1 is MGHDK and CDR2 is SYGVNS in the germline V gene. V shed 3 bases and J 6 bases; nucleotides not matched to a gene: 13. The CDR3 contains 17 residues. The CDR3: CASSETGLSGGGNIQYF. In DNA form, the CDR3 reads TGTGCCAGCAGTGAGACCGGGTTGTCAGGGGGCGGAAACATTCAGTACTTC. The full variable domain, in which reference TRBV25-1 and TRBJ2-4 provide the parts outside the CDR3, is EADIYQTPRYLVIGTGKKITLECSQTMGHDKMYWYQQDPGMELHLIHYSYGVNSTEKGDLSSESTVSRIRTEHFPLTLESARPSHTSQYLCASSETGLSGGGNIQYFGAGTRLSVL.

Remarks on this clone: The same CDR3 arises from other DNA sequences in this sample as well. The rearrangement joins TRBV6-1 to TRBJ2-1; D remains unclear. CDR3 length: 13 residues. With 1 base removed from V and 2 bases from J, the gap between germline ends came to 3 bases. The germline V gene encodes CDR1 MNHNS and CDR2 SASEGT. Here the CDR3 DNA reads TGTGCCAGCAGTGAAGGGCCCTACAATGAGCAGTTCTTC. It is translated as CASSEGPYNEQFF.

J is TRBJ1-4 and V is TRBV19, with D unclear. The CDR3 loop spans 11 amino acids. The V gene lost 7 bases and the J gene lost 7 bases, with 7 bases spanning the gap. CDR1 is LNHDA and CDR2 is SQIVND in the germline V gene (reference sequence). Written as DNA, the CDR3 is TGTGCCAGTACCTTCGGTGAAAAACTGTTTTTT. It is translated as CASTFGEKLFF.

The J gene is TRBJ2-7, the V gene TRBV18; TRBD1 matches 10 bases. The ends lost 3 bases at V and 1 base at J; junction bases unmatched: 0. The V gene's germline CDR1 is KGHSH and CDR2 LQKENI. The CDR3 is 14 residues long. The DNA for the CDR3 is TGTGCCAGCTCACCGGACAGGGGGTCCTACGAGCAGTACTTC. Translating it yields CASSPDRGSYEQYF.

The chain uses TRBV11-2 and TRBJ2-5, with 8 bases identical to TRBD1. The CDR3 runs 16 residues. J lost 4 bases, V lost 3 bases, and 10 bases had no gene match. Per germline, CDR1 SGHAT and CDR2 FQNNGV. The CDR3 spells CASSLIGQGRRETQYF. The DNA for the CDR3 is TGTGCCAGCAGCTTGATCGGACAGGGACGGAGAGAGACCCAGTACTTC.